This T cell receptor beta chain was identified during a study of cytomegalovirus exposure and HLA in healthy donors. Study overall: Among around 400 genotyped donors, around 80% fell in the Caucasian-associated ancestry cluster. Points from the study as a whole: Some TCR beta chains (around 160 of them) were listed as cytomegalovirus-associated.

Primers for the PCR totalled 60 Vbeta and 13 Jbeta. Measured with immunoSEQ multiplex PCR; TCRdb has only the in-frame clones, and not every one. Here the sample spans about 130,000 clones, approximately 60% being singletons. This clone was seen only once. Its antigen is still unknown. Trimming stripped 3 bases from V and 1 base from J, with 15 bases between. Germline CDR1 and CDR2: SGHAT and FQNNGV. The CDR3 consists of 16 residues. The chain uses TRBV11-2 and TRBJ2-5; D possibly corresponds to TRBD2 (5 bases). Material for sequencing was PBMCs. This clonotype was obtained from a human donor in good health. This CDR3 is CASSFRTEAFQETQYF. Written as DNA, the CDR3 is TGTGCCAGCAGCTTCAGGACGGAGGCTTTCCAAGAGACCCAGTACTTC.